This T cell receptor beta chain was documented in a study of CD8 T cells in ankylosing spondylitis. The study's findings and limits: In ankylosing spondylitis blood, a motif of eight highly homologous TCR beta variants appeared characteristic.

Unmatched junction bases numbered 14, after V lost 4 bases and J lost 9 bases. In germline, CDR1 is SGHAT, CDR2 FQNNGV. The CDR3 contains 17 residues. This clonotype appeared a few times. The antigen is not known. Each CDR3 protein gets one entry after TCRdb re-called the 5' RACE reads with MiXCR. The sample holds about 750,000 distinct CDR3 sequences, around 19% seen once. This receptor was taken from a male donor with ankylosing spondylitis. The genes are TRBV11-2 and TRBJ1-6; 8 bases fit TRBD1. Material: blood, either unsorted or a sorted T cell fraction (not recorded which). The CDR3, as DNA: TGTGCCAGCAGCTCTCACGAGCGGACAGGGAGTCGTTCACCCCTCCACTTT. This codes for CASSSHERTGSRSPLHF.